The TCR beta chain described here comes from a study of cytomegalovirus exposure and HLA in healthy donors. With 60 Vbeta and 13 Jbeta primers, the PCR was carried out. Per the authors' pipeline: Later, an analysis found 75 million to 100 million unique TCR beta chains, and 10 million to 11 million of these were shared. Produced via immunoSEQ multiplex PCR; TCRdb's table is partial and in-frame only. V, J and clone size are those of that table, while D and trimming were read from the DNA. Of fewer than 150,000 clones detected, 60% to 80% appear once; the ten largest clones hold approximately 5%. In the case of this clone: Its target is unknown.

After removal of 5 bases from V and 5 bases from J, the junction contained 10 bases not matched to a gene. Germline-derived CDR1 and CDR2 are LNHDA and SQIVND (reference sequence). This CDR3 is 16 amino acids long. Study-wide results and limits: Roughly uniform sequencing depth across donors was assumed, possibly incorrectly. Rates of TCR association differed by HLA locus in a later analysis, with DRB1 highest and HLA-C lowest.

The sequencing input was PBMCs. The V and J genes are TRBV19 and TRBJ2-5; 11 bases line up with TRBD2. The TCR was taken from a woman in her twenties or thirties in good health and CMV-seropositive. The CDR3 protein is CASSEIAGGPGETQYF. CDR3 DNA sequence: TGTGCCAGTAGTGAAATAGCGGGAGGGCCCGGTGAGACCCAGTACTTC.